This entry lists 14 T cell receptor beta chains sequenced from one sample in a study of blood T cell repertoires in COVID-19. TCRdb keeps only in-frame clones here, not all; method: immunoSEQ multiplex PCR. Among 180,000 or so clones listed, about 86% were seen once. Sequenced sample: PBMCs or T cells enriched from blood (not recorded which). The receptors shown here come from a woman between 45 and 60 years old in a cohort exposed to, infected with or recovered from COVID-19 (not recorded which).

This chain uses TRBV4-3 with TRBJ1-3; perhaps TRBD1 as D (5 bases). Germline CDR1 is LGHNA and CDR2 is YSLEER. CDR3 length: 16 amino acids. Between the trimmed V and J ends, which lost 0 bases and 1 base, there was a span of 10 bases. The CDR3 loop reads CASSQELRGSGNTIYF. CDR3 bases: TGCGCCAGCAGCCAAGAGTTAAGGGGTTCTGGAAACACCATATATTTT.

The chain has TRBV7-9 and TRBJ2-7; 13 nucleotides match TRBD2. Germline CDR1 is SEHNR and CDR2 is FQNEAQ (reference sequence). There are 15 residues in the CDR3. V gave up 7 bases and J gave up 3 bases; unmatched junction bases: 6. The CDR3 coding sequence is TGTGCCAGCATCCCCGGACTAGCGGGGGACTACGAGCAGTACTTC. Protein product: CASIPGLAGDYEQYF.

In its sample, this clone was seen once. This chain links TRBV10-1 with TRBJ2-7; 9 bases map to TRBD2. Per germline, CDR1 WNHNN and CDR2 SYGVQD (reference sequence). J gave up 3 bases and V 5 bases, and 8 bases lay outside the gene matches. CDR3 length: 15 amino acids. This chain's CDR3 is CASSSSGAPFYEQYF. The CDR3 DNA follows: TGCGCCAGCAGTTCTAGCGGGGCCCCCTTCTACGAGCAGTACTTC.

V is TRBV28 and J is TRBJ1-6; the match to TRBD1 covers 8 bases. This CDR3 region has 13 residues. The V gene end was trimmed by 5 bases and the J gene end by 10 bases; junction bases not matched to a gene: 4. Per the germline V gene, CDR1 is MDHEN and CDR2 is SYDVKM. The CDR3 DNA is TGTGCCAGCAGTAGGACAGGGCAATCACCCCTCCACTTT. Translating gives CASSRTGQSPLHF. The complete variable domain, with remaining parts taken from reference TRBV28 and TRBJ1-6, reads DVKVTQSSRYLVKRTGEKVFLECVQDMDHENMFWYRQDPGLGLRLIYFSYDVKMKEKGDIPEGYSVSREKKERFSLILESASTNQTSMYLCASSRTGQSPLHFGNGTRLTVT.

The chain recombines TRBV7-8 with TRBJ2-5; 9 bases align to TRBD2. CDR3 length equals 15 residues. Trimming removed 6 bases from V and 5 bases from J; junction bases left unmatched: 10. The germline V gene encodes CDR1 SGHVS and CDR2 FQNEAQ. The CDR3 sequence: CASRPPGLATETQYF. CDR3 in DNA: TGTGCCAGCAGACCTCCGGGACTAGCAACGGAGACCCAGTACTTC.

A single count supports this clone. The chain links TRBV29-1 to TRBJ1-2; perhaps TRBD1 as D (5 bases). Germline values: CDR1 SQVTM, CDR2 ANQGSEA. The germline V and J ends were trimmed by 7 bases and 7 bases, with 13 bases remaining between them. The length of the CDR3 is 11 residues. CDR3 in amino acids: CSARSGFGYTF. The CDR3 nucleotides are TGCAGCGCCCGCTCAGGGTTTGGCTACACCTTC.

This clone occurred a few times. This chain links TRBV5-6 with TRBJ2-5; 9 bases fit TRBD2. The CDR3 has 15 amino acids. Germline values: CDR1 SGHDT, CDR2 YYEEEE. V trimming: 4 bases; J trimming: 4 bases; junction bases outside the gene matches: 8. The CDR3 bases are TGTGCCAGCAGCAGGGCCGGGACTAGCACAGAGACCCAGTACTTC. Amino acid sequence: CASSRAGTSTETQYF.

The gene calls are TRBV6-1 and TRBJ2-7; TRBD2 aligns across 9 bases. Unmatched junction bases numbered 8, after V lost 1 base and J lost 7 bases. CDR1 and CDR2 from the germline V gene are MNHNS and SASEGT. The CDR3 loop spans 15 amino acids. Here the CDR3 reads CASSEVGGRAWEQYF. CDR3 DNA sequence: TGTGCCAGCAGTGAAGTTGGCGGGAGGGCCTGGGAGCAGTACTTC.

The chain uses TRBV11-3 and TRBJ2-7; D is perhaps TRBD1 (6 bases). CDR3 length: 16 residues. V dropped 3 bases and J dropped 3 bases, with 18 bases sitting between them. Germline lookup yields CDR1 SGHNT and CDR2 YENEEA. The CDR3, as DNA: TGTGCCAGCAGCTTCACCGCCGGGACACAACTCTACGAGCAGTACTTC. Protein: CASSFTAGTQLYEQYF.

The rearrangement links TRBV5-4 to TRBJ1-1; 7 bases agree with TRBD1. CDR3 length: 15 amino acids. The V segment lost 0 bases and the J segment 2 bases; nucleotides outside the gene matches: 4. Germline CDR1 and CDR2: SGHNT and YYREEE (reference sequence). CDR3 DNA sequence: TGTGCCAGCAGCTTGGTCGGGACAGCTAACACTGAAGCTTTCTTT. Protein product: CASSLVGTANTEAFF. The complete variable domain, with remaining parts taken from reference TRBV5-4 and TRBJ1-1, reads ETGVTQSPTHLIKTRGQQVTLRCSSQSGHNTVSWYQQALGQGPQFIFQYYREEENGRGNFPPRFSGLQFPNYSSELNVNALELDDSALYLCASSLVGTANTEAFFGQGTRLTVV.

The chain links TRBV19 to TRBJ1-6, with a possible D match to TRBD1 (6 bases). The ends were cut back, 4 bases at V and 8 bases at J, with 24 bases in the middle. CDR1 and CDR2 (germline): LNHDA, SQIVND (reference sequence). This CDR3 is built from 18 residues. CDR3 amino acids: CASSTTRPGVVKDSPLHF. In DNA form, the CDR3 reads TGTGCCAGTAGTACCACTCGACCAGGGGTCGTAAAAGATTCACCCCTCCACTTT.

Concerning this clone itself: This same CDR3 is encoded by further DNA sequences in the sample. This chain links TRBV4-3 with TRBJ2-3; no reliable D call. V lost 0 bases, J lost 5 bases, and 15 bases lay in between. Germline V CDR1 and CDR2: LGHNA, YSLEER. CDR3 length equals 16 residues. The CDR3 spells CASSQDSGRDRDTQYF. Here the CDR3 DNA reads TGCGCCAGCAGCCAAGATTCGGGTCGCGACCGAGATACGCAGTATTTT.

The CDR3 sequence is CASSFSINTEAFF. CDR3 in DNA: TGTGCCAGCAGCTTTTCCATCAACACTGAAGCTTTCTTT. V gene TRBV11-2 combines with J gene TRBJ1-1; the D is unclear. The CDR3 has 13 amino acids. V lost 3 bases and J lost 2, with 7 bases in between. Germline CDR1 and CDR2: SGHAT and FQNNGV.

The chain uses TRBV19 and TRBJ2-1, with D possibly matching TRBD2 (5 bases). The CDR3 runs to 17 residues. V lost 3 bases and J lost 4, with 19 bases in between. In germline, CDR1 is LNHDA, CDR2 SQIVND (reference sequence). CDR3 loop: CASSIRSSPQLYNEQFF. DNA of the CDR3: TGTGCCAGTAGTATTCGGTCTAGCCCTCAATTGTACAATGAGCAGTTCTTC. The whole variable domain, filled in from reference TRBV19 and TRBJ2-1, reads DGGITQSPKYLFRKEGQNVTLSCEQNLNHDAMYWYRQDPGQGLRLIYYSQIVNDFQKGDIAEGYSVSREKKESFPLTVTSAQKNPTAFYLCASSIRSSPQLYNEQFFGPGTRLTVL.